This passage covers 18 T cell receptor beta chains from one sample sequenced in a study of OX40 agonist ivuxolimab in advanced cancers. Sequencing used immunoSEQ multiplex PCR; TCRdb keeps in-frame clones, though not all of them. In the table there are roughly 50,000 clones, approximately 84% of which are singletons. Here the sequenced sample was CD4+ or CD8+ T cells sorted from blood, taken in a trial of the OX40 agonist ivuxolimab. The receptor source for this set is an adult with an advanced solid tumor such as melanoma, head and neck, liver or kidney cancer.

The CDR3 DNA sequence: TGTGCCAGCAAATTACGAGAAGCCTACGAGCAGTACTTC. Residues: CASKLREAYEQYF. The chain links TRBV28 to TRBJ2-7; D is uncertain. From germline, CDR1 is MDHEN and CDR2 SYDVKM. V was clipped by 7 bases and J by 2 bases, with 12 bases between them. CDR3 length equals 13 residues.

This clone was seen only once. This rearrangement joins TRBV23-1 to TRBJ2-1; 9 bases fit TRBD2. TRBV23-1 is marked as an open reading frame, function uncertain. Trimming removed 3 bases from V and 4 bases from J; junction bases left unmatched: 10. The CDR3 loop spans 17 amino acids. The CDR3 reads CASSQPRVAGVYNEQFF. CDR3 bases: TGCGCCAGCAGTCAGCCCCGGGTAGCGGGAGTATACAATGAGCAGTTCTTC.

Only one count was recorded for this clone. The CDR3 loop reads CASSFQAGGGSGELFF. CDR3 bases: TGCGCCAGCAGTTTCCAAGCGGGAGGTGGTTCCGGGGAGCTGTTTTTT. The V gene is TRBV5-1, the J gene TRBJ2-2, with TRBD2 matching 9 bases. Per the germline V gene, CDR1 is SGHRS and CDR2 is YFSETQ. With 5 bases clipped from V and 6 bases from J, the junction kept 11 bases outside the gene matches. This CDR3 comprises 16 residues.

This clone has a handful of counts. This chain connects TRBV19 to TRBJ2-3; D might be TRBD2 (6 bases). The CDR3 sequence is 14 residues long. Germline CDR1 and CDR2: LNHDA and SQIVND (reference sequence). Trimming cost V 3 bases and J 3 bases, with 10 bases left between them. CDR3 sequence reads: CASSMGLKTDTQYF. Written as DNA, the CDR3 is TGTGCCAGTAGTATGGGACTTAAGACAGATACGCAGTATTTT.

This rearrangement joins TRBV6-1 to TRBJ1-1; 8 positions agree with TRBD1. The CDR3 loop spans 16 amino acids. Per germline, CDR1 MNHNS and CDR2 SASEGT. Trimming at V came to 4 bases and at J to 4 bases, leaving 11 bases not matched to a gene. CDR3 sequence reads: CASSVRTGLLITEAFF. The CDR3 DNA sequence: TGTGCCAGCAGTGTTCGGACAGGGCTCTTGATCACTGAAGCTTTCTTT.

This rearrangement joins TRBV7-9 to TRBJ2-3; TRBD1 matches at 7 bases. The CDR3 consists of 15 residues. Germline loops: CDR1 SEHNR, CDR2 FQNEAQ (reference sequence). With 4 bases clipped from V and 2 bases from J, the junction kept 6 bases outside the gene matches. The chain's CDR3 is CASSSSTGNTDTQYF. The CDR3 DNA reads TGTGCCAGCAGCTCTTCGACAGGGAACACAGATACGCAGTATTTT. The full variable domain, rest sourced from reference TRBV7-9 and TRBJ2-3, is DTGVSQNPRHKITKRGQNVTFRCDPISEHNRLYWYRQTLGQGPEFLTYFQNEAQLEKSRLLSDRFSAERPKGSFSTLEIQRTEQGDSAMYLCASSSSTGNTDTQYFGPGTRLTVL.

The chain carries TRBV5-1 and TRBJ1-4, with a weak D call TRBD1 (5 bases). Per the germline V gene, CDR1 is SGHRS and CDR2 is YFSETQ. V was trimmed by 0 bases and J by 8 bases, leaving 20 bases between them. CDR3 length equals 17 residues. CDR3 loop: CASSLDGGVQGLEKLFF. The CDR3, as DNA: TGCGCCAGCAGCTTGGATGGCGGGGTGCAGGGTTTAGAAAAACTGTTTTTT.

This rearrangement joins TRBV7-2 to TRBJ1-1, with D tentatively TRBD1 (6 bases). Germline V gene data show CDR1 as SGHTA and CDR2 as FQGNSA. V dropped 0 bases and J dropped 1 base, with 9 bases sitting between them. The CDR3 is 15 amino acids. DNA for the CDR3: TGTGCCAGCAGCTTAGCCGGGGGCCGGAACACTGAAGCTTTCTTT. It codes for CASSLAGGRNTEAFF.

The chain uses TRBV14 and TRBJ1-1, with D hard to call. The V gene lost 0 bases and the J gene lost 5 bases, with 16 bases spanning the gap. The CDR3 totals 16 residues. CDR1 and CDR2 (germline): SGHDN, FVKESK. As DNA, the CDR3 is TGTGCCAGCAGCCAAGATAGGAGGTTTCGAGGGACTGAAGCTTTCTTT. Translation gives CASSQDRRFRGTEAFF.

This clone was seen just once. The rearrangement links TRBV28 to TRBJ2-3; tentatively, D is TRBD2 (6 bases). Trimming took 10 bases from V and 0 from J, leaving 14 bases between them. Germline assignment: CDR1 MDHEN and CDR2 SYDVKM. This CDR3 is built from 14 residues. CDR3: CATATSGSTDTQYF. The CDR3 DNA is TGTGCCACCGCGACGAGCGGGAGCACAGATACGCAGTATTTT.

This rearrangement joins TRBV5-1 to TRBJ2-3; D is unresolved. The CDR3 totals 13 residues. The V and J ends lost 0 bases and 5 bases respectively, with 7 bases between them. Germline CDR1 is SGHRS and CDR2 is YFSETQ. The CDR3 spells CASSLVRLDTQYF. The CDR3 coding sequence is TGCGCCAGCAGCTTGGTCCGCCTAGATACGCAGTATTTT.

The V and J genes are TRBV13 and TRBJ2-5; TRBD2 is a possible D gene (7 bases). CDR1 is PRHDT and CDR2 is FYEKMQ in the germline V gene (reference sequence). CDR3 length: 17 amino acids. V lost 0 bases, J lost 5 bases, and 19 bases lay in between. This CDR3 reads CASSLGQGGEGLETQYF. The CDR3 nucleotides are TGTGCCAGCAGCTTAGGACAAGGGGGGGAGGGCCTTGAGACCCAGTACTTC. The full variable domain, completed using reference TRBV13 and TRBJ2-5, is AAGVIQSPRHLIKEKRETATLKCYPIPRHDTVYWYQQGPGQDPQFLISFYEKMQSDKGSIPDRFSAQQFSDYHSELNMSSLELGDSALYFCASSLGQGGEGLETQYFGPGTRLLVL.

The DNA for the CDR3 is TGCAGCGTTGTGGGACTAGCAGCAGAGACCCAGTACTTC. Translating gives CSVVGLAAETQYF. This chain links TRBV29-1 with TRBJ2-5; 9 positions agree with TRBD2. CDR3 length: 13 residues. The V gene end was trimmed by 4 bases and the J gene end by 4 bases; junction bases not matched to a gene: 4. Germline assignment: CDR1 SQVTM and CDR2 ANQGSEA.

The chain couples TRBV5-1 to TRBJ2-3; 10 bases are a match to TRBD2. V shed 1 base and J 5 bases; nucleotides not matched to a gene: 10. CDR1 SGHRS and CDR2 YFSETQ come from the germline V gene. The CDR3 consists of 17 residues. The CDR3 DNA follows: TGCGCCAGCAGCTTGAAGGTGGCTAGCGGGAGTGGAGATACGCAGTATTTT. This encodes CASSLKVASGSGDTQYF.

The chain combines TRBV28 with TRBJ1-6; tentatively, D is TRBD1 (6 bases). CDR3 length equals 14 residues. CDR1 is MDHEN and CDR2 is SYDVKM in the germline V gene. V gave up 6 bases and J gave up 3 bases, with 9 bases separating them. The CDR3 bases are TGTGCCAGCAGCAGGGGTTACTATAATTCACCCCTCCACTTT. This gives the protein CASSRGYYNSPLHF.

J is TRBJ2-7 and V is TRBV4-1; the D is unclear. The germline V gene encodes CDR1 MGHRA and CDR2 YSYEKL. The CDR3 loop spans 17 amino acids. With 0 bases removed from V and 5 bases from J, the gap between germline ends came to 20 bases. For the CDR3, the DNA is TGCGCCAGCAGCCAAGAATCTACTTGGGTAGAGAGCGACGAGCAGTACTTC. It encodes CASSQESTWVESDEQYF.

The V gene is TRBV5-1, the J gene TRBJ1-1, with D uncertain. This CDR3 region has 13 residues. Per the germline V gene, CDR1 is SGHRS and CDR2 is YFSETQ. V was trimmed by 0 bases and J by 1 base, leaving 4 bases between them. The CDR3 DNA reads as TGCGCCAGCAGCTTGGGTGGGAACACTGAAGCTTTCTTT. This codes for CASSLGGNTEAFF.

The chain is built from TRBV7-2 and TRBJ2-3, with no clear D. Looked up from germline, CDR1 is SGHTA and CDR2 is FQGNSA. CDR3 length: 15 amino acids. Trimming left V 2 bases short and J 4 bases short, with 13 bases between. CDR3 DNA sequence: TGTGCCAGCAGCTTACCCGGTAAAAGAGCAGATACGCAGTATTTT. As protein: CASSLPGKRADTQYF.